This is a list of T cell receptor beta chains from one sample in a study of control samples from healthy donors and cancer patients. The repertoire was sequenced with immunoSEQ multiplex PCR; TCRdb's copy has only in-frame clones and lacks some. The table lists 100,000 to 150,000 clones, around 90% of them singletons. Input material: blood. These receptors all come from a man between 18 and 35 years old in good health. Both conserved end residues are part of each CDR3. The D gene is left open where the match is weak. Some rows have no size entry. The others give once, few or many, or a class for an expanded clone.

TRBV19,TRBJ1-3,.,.,CASSIDRDSRRGNTIYF,TGTGCCAGTAGTATAGATCGTGACAGCCGGAGGGGAAACACCATATATTTT
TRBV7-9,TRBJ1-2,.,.,CASSLQGRGAHGYTF,TGTGCCAGCAGCTTACAGGGAAGGGGGGCCCATGGCTACACCTTC
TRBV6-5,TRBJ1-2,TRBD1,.,CASSWFTGGYYGYTF,TGTGCCAGCAGTTGGTTCACAGGGGGCTACTATGGCTACACCTTC
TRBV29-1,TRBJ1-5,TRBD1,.,CSVPGQGTIYSNQPQHF,TGCAGCGTACCGGGACAGGGCACCATTTATAGCAATCAGCCCCAGCATTTT
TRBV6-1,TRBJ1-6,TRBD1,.,CASSEVQGATSPLHF,TGTGCCAGCAGTGAAGTACAGGGGGCAACTTCACCCCTCCACTTT
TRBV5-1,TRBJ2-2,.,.,CASSPGTNTGELFF,TGCGCCAGCAGCCCGGGGACGAACACCGGGGAGCTGTTTTTT
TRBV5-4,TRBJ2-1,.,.,CASSPSSSYNEQFF,TGTGCCAGCAGCCCATCGAGCTCCTACAATGAGCAGTTCTTC
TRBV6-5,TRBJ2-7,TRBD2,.,CASSTGGVEQYF,TGTGCCAGCAGCACCGGGGGGGTCGAGCAGTACTTC
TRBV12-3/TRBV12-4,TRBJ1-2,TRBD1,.,CASSLGGDYGYTF,TGTGCCAGCAGTCTAGGGGGCGACTATGGCTACACCTTC
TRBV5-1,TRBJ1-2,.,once,CASSLYAANYGYTF,TGCGCCAGCAGCTTGTACGCAGCTAACTATGGCTACACCTTC
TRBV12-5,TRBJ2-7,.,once,CASGLSGSSYEQYF,TGTGCTAGTGGTTTGTCGGGCAGCTCCTACGAGCAGTACTTC
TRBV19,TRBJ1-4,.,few,CASHSNEKLFF,TGTGCCAGTCACAGTAATGAAAAACTGTTTTTT
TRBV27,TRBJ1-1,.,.,CASGFGAPEAFF,TGTGCCAGCGGCTTCGGGGCTCCCGAAGCTTTCTTT
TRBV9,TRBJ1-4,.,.,CASSVEGGTNEKLFF,TGTGCCAGCAGCGTAGAGGGGGGAACTAATGAAAAACTGTTTTTT
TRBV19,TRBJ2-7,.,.,CASSTPRGPTYEQYF,TGTGCCAGTAGTACCCCCCGGGGGCCCACCTACGAGCAGTACTTC
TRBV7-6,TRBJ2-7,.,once,CASSLGPGTNEQYF,TGTGCCAGCAGCTTAGGCCCAGGGACGAACGAGCAGTACTTC